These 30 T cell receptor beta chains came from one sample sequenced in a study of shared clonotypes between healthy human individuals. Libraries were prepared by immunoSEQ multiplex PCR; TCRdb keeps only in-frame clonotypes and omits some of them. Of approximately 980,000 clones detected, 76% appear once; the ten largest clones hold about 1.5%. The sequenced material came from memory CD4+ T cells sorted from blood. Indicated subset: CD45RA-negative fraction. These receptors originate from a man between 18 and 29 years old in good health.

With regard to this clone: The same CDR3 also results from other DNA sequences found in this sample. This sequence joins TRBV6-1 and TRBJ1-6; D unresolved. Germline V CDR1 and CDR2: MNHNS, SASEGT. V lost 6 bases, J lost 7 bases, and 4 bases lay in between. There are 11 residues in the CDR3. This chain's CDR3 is CASSSNSPLHF. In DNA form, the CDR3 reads TGTGCCAGCAGCAGCAATTCACCCCTCCACTTT.

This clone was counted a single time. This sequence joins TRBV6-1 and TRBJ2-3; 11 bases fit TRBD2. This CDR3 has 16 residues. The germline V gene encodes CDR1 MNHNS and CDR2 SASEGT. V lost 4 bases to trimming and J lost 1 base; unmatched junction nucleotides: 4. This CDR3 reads CASSVGLAGRTDTQYF. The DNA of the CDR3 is TGTGCCAGCAGTGTCGGACTAGCGGGTCGCACAGATACGCAGTATTTT.

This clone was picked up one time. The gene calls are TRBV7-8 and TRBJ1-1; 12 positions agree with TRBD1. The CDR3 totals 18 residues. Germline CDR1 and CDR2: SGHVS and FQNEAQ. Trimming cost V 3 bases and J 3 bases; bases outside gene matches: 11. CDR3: CASSLGDRGQGRYTEAFF. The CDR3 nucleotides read TGTGCCAGCAGCTTGGGGGACAGGGGGCAGGGAAGGTACACTGAAGCTTTCTTT.

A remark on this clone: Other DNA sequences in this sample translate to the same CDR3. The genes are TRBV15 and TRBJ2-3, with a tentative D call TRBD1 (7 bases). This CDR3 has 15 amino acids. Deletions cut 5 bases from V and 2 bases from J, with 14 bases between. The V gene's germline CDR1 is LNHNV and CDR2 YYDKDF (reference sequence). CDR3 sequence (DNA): TGTGCCACCAGCCGGCGGGACAGCTACACAGATACGCAGTATTTT. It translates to CATSRRDSYTDTQYF.

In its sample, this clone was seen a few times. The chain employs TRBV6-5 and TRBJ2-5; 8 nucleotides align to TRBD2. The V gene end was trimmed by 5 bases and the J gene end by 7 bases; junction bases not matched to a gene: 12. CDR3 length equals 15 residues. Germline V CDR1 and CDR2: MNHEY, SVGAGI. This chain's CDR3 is CASSNQGLAGSTQYF. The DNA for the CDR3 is TGTGCCAGCAGTAACCAAGGGCTAGCGGGTTCGACCCAGTACTTC.

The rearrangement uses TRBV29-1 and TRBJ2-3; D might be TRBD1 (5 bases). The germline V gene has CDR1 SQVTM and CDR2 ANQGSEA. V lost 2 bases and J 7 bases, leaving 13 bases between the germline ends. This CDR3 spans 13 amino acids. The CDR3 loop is CSVEWQGLNTQYF. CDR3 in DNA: TGCAGCGTTGAATGGCAGGGTTTAAATACGCAGTATTTT.

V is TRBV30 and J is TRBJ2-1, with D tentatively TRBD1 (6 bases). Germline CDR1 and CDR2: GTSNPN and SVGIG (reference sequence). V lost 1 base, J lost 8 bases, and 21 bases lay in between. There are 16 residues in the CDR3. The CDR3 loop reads CAWSGLQGLQWDEQFF. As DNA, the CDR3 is TGTGCCTGGAGTGGACTCCAGGGGTTGCAATGGGATGAGCAGTTCTTC.

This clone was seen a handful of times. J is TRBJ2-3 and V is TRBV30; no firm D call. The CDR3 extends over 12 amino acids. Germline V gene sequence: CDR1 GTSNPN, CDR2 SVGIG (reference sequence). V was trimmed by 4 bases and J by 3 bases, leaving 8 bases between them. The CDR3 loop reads CAWIGYTDTQYF. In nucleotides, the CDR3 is TGTGCCTGGATTGGCTATACAGATACGCAGTATTTT. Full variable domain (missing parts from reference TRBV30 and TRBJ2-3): SQTIHQWPATLVQPVGSPLSLECTVEGTSNPNLYWYRQAAGRGLQLLFYSVGIGQISSEVPQNLSASRPQDRQFILSSKKLLLSDSGFYLCAWIGYTDTQYFGPGTRLTVL.

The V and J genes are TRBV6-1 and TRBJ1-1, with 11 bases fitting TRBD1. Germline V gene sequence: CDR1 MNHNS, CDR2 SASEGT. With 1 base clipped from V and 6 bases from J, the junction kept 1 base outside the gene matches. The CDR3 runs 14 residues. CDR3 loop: CASSEGDRGSEAFF. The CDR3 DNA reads TGTGCCAGCAGTGAAGGGGACAGGGGGTCTGAAGCTTTCTTT.

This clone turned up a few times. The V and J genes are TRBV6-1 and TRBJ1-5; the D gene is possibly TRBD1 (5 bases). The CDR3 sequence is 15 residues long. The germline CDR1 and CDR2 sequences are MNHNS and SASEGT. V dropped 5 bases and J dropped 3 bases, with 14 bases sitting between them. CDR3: CASSWDGRNNQPQHF. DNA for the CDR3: TGTGCCAGCAGTTGGGACGGTCGGAACAATCAGCCCCAGCATTTT.

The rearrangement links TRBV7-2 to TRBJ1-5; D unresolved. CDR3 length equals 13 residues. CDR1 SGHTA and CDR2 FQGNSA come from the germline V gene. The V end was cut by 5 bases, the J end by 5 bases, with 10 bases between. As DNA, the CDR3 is TGTGCCAGCAGCAGTTGGAGAGATCAGCCCCAGCATTTT. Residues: CASSSWRDQPQHF.

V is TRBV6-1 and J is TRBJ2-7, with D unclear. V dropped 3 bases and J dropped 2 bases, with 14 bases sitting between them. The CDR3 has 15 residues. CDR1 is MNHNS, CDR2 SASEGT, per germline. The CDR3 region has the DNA TGTGCCAGCAGTGACCGGGCCCTGGCGGCCTACGAGCAGTACTTC. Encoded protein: CASSDRALAAYEQYF.

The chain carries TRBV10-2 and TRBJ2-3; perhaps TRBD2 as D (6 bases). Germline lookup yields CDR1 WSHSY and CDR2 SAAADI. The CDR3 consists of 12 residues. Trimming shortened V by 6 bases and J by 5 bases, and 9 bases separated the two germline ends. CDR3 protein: CASSGSGDTQYF. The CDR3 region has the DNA TGCGCCAGCAGCGGGAGTGGAGATACGCAGTATTTT.

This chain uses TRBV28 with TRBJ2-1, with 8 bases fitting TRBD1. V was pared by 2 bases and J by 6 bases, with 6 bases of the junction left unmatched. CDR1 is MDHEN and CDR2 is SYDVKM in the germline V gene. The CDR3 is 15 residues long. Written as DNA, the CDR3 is TGTGCCAGCAGTTTAAGGCAGGGGGCATCCAATGAGCAGTTCTTC. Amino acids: CASSLRQGASNEQFF.

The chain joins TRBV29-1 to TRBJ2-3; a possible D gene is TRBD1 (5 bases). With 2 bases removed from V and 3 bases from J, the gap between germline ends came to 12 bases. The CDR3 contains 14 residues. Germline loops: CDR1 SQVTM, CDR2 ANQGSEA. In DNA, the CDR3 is TGCAGCGTTGAACAGGGTTTCAGGACAGATACGCAGTATTTT. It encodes CSVEQGFRTDTQYF.

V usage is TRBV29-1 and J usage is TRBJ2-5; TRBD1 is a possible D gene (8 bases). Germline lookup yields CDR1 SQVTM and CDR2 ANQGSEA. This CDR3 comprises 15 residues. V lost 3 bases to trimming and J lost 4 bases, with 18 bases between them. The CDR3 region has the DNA TGCAGCGTTGACTCACAGGGGGGGTTCGGAGAGACCCAGTACTTC. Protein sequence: CSVDSQGGFGETQYF.

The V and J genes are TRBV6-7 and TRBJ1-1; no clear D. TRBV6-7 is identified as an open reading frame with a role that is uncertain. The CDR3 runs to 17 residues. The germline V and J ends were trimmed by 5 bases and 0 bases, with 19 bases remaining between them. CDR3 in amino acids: CASSTSDGANMNTEAFF. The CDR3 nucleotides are TGTGCCAGCAGTACCTCGGACGGTGCTAACATGAACACTGAAGCTTTCTTT.

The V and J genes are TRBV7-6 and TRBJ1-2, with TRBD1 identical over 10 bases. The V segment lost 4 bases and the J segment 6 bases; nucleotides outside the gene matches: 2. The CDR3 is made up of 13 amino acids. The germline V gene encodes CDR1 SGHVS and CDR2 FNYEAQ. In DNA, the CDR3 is TGTGCCAGCAGCTCGACAGGGGGCAATGGCTACACCTTC. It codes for CASSSTGGNGYTF.

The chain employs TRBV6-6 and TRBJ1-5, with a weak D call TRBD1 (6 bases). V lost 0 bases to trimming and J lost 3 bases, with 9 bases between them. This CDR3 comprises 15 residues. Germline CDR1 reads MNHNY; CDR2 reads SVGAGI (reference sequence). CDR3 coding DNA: TGTGCCAGCAGTTACTCTGGACAGAACAATCAGCCCCAGCATTTT. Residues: CASSYSGQNNQPQHF.

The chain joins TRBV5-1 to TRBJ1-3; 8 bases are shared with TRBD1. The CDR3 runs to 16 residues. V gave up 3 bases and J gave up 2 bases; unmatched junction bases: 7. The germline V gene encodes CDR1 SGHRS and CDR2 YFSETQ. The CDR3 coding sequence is TGCGCCAGCAGCTCATCGACAGGGGTTGCTGGAAACACCATATATTTT. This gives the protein CASSSSTGVAGNTIYF.

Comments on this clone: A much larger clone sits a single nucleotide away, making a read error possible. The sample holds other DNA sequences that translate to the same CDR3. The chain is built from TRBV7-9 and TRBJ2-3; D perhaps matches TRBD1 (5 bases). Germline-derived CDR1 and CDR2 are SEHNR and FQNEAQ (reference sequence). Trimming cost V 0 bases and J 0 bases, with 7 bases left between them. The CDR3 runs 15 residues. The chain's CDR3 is CASSLAGASTDTQYF. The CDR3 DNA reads TGTGCCAGCAGCTTAGCAGGGGCTAGCACAGATACGCAGTATTTT.

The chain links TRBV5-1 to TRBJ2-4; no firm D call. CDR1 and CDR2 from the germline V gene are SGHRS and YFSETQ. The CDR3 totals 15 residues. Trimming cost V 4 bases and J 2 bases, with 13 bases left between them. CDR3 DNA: TGCGCCAGCAGCCCGGATGGTGGGACCAAAAACATTCAGTACTTC. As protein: CASSPDGGTKNIQYF.

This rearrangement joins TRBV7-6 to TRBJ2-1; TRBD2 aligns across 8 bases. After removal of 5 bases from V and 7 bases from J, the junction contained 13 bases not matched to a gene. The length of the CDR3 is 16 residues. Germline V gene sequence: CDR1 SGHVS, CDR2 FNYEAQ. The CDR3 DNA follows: TGTGCCAGCAGCCCACGGGGTAGCGGGAAATATAATGAGCAGTTCTTC. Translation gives CASSPRGSGKYNEQFF. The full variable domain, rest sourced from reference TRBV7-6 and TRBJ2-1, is GAGVSQSPRYKVTKRGQDVALRCDPISGHVSLYWYRQALGQGPEFLTYFNYEAQQDKSGLPNDRFSAERPEGSISTLTIQRTEQRDSAMYRCASSPRGSGKYNEQFFGPGTRLTVL.

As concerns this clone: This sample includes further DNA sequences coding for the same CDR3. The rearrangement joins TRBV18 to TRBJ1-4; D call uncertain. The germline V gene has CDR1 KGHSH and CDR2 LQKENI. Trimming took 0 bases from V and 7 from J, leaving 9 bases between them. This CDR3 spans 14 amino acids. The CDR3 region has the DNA TGTGCCAGCTCACCACCGGGAGGTGGTGAAAAACTGTTTTTT. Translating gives CASSPPGGGEKLFF.

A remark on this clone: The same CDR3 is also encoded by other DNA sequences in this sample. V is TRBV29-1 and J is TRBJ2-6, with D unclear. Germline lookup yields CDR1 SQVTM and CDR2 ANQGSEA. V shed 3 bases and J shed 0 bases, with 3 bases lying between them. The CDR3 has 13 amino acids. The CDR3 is CSVDSSGANVLTF. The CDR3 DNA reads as TGCAGCGTTGATAGCTCTGGGGCCAACGTCCTGACTTTC.

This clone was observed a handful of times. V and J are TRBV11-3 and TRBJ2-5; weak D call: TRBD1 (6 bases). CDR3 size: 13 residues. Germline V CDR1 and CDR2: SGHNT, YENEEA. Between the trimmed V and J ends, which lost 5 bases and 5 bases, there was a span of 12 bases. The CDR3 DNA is TGTGCCAGCAGCCTCGACAGGTTTGAGACCCAGTACTTC. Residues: CASSLDRFETQYF.

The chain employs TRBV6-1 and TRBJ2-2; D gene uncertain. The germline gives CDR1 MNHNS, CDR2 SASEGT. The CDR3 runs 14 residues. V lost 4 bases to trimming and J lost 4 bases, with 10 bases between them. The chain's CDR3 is CASSGTRSTGELFF. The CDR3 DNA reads TGTGCCAGCAGTGGAACCCGGAGCACCGGGGAGCTGTTTTTT.

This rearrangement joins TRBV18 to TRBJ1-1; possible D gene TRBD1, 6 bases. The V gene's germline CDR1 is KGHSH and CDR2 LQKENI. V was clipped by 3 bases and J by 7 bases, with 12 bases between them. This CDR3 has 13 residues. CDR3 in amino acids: CASSPREQGEAFF. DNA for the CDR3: TGTGCCAGCTCACCTCGAGAACAGGGTGAAGCTTTCTTT.

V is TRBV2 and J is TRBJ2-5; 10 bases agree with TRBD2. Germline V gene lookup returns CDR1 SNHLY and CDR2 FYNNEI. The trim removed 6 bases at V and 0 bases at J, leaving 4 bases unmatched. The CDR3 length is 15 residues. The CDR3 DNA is TGTGCCAGCAGGGCTAGCGGGAGCTACCAAGAGACCCAGTACTTC. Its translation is CASRASGSYQETQYF.

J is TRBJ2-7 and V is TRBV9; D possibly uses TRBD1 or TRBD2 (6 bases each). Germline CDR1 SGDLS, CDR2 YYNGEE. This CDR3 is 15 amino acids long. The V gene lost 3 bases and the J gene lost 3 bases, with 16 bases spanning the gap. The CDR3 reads CASSGRDRRDYEQYF. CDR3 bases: TGTGCCAGCAGCGGAAGAGACAGGCGGGACTACGAGCAGTACTTC.